This TCR beta chain was profiled in a study of T-cell reconstitution after alpha-beta-depleted transplantation in children listed by TCRdb under 2016. Looking at the study overall: Using TCR repertoire profiling, the study followed T-cell immune reconstitution in a quantitative way in children after TCRalphabeta/CD19-depleted allogeneic hematopoietic cell transplantation.

The label giving this sample's treatment or condition can be read as: allogeneic hematopoietic cell transplantation with graft depleted of TCRalphabeta T cells and CD19 B cells. TCRalphabeta/CD19-depleted allogeneic hematopoietic cell grafts were given to the transplant recipients, all of whom were children. Comments on this clonotype: Its antigen specificity is not known. No qualities accompany the bases; no much larger clone lies one base away.

As encoded in the germline V gene, CDR1 is SGHTA while CDR2 is FQGNSA. The CDR3 spans 17 residues, from the cysteine through the phenylalanine. The CDR3 DNA has 51 bases and is translated from base 1. The V end gives up 3 bases and the J end 2 bases, leaving 10 bases in the junction not matched to a gene. Preparation of the library involved PCR. TCRdb lists the instrument as Illumina HiSeq 2500. TCR libraries were prepared with molecular barcoding, using unique molecular identifiers to normalize TCRbeta repertoire quantification. TCRdb reprocessed the public reads (quality trimming at Q25 with fastp, clone calling with MiXCR) and kept in-frame beta chains. Each entry is one CDR3 protein sequence, shown with its most common DNA and genes. In this sample the table shows some 140,000 distinct CDR3 sequences, 9.7% of which occur a single time. Of the sample, 20% to 30% falls within the top ten clones. What the research found in general, with its limitations: Over subsequent months, a decline in hyperexpanded clone frequencies was noted, and after one year, T-cell counts and TCRbeta diversity were mostly ascribed to newly produced T cells. About two months after transplant, the apparently early recovery of alphabetaT-cell counts reportedly depended on just several hundred clones that had expanded rapidly and came from non-depleted graft cells. In some patients, the high TCRbeta diversity seen at day 60 was put down to recipient T cells and intrathymic progenitors that had survived conditioning.

The sequence is built from TRBV7-2 and TRBJ2-7, with TRBD2 matching 10 junction bases. Sequenced here: PBMCs, mostly from graft donor cells, sampled 180 days after TCRalphabeta/CD19-depleted stem cell transplant. This TCR came from a girl younger than two who had a stem cell transplant for combined immunodeficiency, so the T cells may come from the graft donor. The DNA sequence is TGTGCCAGCAGCTTCTCCCTCAAGCGGGAGGGACCCTACGAGCAGTACTTC. It translates as CASSFSLKREGPYEQYF.